One sample yielded the 9 T cell receptor beta chains listed below, sequenced in a study of molecular identifiers for immune sequencing clone quantification. TCRdb passed the PCR reads through MiXCR, listing each CDR3 protein once. The sample comprises just under 650,000 distinct CDR3 sequences, just under 20% of which are singletons, and roughly 0.85% rests with the top ten. The sequencing sample was made of naive CD8+ T cells from blood, with Jurkat cell RNA spiked in. Subset denoted: FACS-sorted CD8+CD4-CCR7+CD45RA+ naive T cells. The receptors were sampled from a human donor in good health. Some libraries in this study had Jurkat cell RNA spiked in.

Turning to this clonotype: One junction end does not reproduce the germline sequence, and a read error may be involved. The V gene is TRBV5-3, the J gene TRBJ1-2; maybe TRBD1 (5 bases). TRBV5-3 is given ORF status, its function remaining uncertain. The CDR3 runs to 18 residues. CDR3 amino acids: CASSLDSQGVPLNYGYTF. The CDR3 DNA sequence: TGTGCCAGCAGCTTGGATAGCCAGGGAGTTCCATTAAACTATGGCTACACCTTC.

This clonotype has ten or more counts. The CDR3 spells CASKEAYSNQPQHF. The CDR3 nucleotides read TGTGCCAGCAAGGAAGCTTATAGCAATCAGCCCCAGCATTTT. This sequence joins TRBV2 and TRBJ1-5; D remains unclear. The germline V gene has CDR1 SNHLY and CDR2 FYNNEI. The ends were cut back, 7 bases at V and 0 bases at J, with 10 bases in the middle. This CDR3 spans 14 amino acids.

This clonotype was counted at least ten times. The chain combines TRBV5-1 with TRBJ2-3; 10 nucleotides match TRBD1. V was pared by 5 bases and J by 6 bases, with 9 bases of the junction left unmatched. The germline V gene encodes CDR1 SGHRS and CDR2 YFSETQ. The CDR3 runs 15 residues. For the CDR3, the DNA is TGCGCCAGCAGTCAGACAGGGGGCCACGGGGATACGCAGTATTTT. Its translation: CASSQTGGHGDTQYF.

The sample holds many counts of this clonotype. The chain combines TRBV29-1 with TRBJ2-3, with 14 bases aligning to TRBD2. The CDR3 covers 14 residues. With V trimmed by 6 bases and J by 3 bases, 2 bases remained unmatched. Germline V gene lookup returns CDR1 SQVTM and CDR2 ANQGSEA. The CDR3 nucleotides read TGCAGCGTGGGACTAGCGGGAGAGACAGATACGCAGTATTTT. Protein sequence: CSVGLAGETDTQYF.

Ten or more counts support this clonotype. The chain has TRBV19 and TRBJ2-1; D perhaps matches TRBD2 (5 bases). V lost 3 bases, J lost 10 bases, and 13 bases lay in between. In germline, CDR1 is LNHDA, CDR2 SQIVND (reference sequence). The CDR3 length is 13 residues. The CDR3 DNA is TGTGCCAGTAGTATGGGTTTCCCGGGAGAGCAGTTCTTC. This encodes CASSMGFPGEQFF. Supplemented by reference TRBV19 and TRBJ2-1, the full variable domain reads DGGITQSPKYLFRKEGQNVTLSCEQNLNHDAMYWYRQDPGQGLRLIYYSQIVNDFQKGDIAEGYSVSREKKESFPLTVTSAQKNPTAFYLCASSMGFPGEQFFGPGTRLTVL.

V and J are TRBV5-6 and TRBJ2-7; a weak D match, TRBD2 (5 bases). Germline V gene sequence: CDR1 SGHDT, CDR2 YYEEEE. This CDR3 is 14 amino acids long. Between the trimmed V and J ends, which lost 4 bases and 3 bases, there was a span of 14 bases. CDR3 nucleotide sequence: TGTGCCAGCAGCCCTAGCTGGAAAGACTACGAGCAGTACTTC. Its translation is CASSPSWKDYEQYF.

This clonotype was found many times. The chain couples TRBV11-2 to TRBJ1-1; no definite D call. The CDR3 loop spans 16 amino acids. Germline V lookup: CDR1 SGHAT, CDR2 FQNNGV. V lost 5 bases, J lost 6 bases, and 22 bases lay in between. CDR3 coding DNA: TGTGCCAGCAGCCCCGGGGTCAGACGGGAGGGCTCTGAAGCTTTCTTT. This sequence encodes CASSPGVRREGSEAFF.

This clonotype has just a few counts. This chain links TRBV4-3 with TRBJ2-2; no definite D call. CDR1 LGHNA and CDR2 YSLEER come from the germline V gene. V gave up 6 bases and J gave up 2 bases, with 16 bases separating them. There are 16 residues in the CDR3. The CDR3 region is CASSPDPKTNTGELFF. The CDR3 bases are TGCGCCAGCAGTCCGGACCCCAAAACCAACACCGGGGAGCTGTTTTTT.

This clonotype occurred many times. The chain is built from TRBV5-1 and TRBJ2-1, with 8 bases matching TRBD2. Per the germline V gene, CDR1 is SGHRS and CDR2 is YFSETQ. CDR3 length: 15 residues. The ends lost 0 bases at V and 4 bases at J; junction bases unmatched: 3. The CDR3 coding sequence is TGCGCCAGCAGCTTGGCGGGACTAGAATACAATGAGCAGTTCTTC. Translation: CASSLAGLEYNEQFF.